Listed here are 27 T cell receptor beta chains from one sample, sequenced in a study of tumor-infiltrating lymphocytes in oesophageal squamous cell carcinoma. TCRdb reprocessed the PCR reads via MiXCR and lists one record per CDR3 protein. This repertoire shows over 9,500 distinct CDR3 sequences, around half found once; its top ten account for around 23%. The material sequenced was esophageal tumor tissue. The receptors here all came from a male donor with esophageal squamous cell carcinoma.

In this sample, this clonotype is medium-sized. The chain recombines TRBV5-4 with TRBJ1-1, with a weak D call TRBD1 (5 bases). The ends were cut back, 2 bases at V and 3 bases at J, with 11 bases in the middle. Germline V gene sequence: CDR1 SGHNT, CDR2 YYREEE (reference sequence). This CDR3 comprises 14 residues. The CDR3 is CASSFTGVDTEAFF. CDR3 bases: TGTGCCAGCAGCTTCACAGGTGTGGACACTGAAGCTTTCTTT. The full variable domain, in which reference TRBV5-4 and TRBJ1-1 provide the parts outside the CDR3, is ETGVTQSPTHLIKTRGQQVTLRCSSQSGHNTVSWYQQALGQGPQFIFQYYREEENGRGNFPPRFSGLQFPNYSSELNVNALELDDSALYLCASSFTGVDTEAFFGQGTRLTVV.

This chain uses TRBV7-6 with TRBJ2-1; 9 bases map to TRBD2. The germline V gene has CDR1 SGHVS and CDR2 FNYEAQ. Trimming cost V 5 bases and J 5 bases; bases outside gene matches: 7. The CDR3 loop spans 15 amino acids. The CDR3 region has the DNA TGTGCCAGCAGCCCCGGGACTAGCAGGGACAATGAGCAGTTCTTC. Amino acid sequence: CASSPGTSRDNEQFF.

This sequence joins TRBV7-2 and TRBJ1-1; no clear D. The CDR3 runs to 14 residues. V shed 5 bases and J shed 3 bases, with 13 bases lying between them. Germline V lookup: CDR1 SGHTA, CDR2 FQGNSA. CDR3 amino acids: CASSLQGGYTEAFF. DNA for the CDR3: TGTGCCAGCAGCCTACAAGGAGGGTACACTGAAGCTTTCTTT.

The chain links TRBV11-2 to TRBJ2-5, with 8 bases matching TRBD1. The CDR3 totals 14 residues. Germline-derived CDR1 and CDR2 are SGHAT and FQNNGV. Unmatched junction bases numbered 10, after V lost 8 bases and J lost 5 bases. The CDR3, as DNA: TGTGCCAGCGGCTCAGGGGGCGGGTTCGAGACCCAGTACTTC. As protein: CASGSGGGFETQYF.

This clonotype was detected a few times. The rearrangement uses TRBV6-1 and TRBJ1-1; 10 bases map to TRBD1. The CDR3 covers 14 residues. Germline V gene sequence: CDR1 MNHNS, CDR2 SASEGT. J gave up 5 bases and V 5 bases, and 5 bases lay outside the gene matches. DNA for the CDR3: TGTGCCAGCAGTACGGACAGGGGGAGGACTGAAGCTTTCTTT. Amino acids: CASSTDRGRTEAFF.

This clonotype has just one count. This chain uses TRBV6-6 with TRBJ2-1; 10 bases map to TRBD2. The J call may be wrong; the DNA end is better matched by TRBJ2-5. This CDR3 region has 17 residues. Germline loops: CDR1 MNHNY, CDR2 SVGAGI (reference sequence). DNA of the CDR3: TGTGCCAGCAGTTACGGGCTAGCGGGAGAAGGCGCAGAGACCCAGTACTTC. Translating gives CASSYGLAGEGAETQYF.

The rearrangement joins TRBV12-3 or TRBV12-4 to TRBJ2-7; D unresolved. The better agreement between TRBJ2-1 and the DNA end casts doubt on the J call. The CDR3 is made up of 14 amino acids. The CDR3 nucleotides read TGTGCCAGCAGTTTTATCTTGGGTTTTCGAGAGCAGTTCTTC. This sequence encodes CASSFILGFREQFF.

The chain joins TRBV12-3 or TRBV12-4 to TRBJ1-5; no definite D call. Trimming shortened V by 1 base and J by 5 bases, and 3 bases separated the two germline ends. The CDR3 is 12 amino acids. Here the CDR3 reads CASSLGDQPQHF. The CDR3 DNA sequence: TGTGCCAGCAGTTTAGGGGATCAGCCCCAGCATTTT.

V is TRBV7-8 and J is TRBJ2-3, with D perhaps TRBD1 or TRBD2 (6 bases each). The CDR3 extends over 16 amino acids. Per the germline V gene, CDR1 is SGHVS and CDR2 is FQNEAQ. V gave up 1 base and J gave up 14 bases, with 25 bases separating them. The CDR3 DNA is TGTGCCAGCAGCTTAGTCGGGGGCTTATACACCGGGGAGCTGTATTTT. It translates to CASSLVGGLYTGELYF.

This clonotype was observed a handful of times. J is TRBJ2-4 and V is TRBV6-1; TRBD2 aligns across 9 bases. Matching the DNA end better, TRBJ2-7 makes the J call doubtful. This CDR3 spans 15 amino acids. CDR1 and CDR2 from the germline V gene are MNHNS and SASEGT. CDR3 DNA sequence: TGTGCCAGCAGTGACAGCGGGGGGTTCGCCTACGAGCAGTACTTC. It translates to CASSDSGGFAYEQYF.

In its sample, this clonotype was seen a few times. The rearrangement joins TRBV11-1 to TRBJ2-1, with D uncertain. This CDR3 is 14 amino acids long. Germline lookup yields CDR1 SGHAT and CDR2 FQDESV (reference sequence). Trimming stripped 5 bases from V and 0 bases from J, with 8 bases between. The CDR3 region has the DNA TGTGCCAGCAGCGCCGTAGGCTCCTACAATGAGCAGTTCTTC. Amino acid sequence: CASSAVGSYNEQFF.

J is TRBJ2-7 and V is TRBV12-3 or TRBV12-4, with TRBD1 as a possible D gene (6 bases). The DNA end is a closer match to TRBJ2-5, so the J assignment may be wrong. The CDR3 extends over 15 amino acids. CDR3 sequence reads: CASSPRTAYPQTQYF. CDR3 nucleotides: TGTGCCAGCAGCCCACGGACAGCCTATCCGCAGACCCAGTACTTC.

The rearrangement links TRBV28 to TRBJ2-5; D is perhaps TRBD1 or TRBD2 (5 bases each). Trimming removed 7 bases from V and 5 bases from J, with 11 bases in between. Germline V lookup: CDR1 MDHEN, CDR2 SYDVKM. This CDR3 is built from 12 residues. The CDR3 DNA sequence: TGTGCCAGCAAGGGGAGCGCGGAGACCCAGTACTTC. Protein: CASKGSAETQYF.

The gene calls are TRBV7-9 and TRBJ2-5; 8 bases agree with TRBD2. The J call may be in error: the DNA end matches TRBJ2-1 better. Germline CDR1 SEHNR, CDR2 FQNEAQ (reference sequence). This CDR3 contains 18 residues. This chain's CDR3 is CASSLGRTSRSSYNEQFF. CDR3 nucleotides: TGTGCCAGCAGCTTGGGTCGGACTAGCAGAAGCTCCTACAATGAGCAGTTCTTC.

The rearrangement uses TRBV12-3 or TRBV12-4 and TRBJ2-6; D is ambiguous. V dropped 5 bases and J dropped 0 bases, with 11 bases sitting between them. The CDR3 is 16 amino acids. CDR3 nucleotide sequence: TGTGCCAGCAGTAGATCACTTCTCTCTGGGGCCAACGTCCTGACTTTC. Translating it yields CASSRSLLSGANVLTF.

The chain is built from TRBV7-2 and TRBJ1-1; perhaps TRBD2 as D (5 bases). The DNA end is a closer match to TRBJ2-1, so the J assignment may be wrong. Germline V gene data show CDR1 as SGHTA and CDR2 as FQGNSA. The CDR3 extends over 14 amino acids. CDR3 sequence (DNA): TGTGCCAGCAGCTTAGAGCGGCAGGCCGGTGAGCAGTTCTTC. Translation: CASSLERQAGEQFF.

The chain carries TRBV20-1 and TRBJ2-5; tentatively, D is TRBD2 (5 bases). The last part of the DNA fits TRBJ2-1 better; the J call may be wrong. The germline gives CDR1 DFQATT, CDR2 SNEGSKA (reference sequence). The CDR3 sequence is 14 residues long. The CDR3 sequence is CSASNRDLYNEQFF. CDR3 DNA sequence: TGCAGTGCTAGTAACCGGGATCTCTACAATGAGCAGTTCTTC.

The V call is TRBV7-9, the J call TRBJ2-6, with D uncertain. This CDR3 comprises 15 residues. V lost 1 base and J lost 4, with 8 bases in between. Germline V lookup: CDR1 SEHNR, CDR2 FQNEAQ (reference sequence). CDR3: CASSLGEVGANVLTF. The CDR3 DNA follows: TGTGCCAGCAGCTTAGGTGAGGTAGGGGCCAACGTCCTGACTTTC.

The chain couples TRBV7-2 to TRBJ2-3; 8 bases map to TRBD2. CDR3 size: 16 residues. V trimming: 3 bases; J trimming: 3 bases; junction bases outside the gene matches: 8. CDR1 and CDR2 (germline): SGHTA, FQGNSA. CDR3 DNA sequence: TGTGCCAGCAGCTTCGTAGCGGGGAGCTGGACAGATACGCAGTATTTT. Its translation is CASSFVAGSWTDTQYF.

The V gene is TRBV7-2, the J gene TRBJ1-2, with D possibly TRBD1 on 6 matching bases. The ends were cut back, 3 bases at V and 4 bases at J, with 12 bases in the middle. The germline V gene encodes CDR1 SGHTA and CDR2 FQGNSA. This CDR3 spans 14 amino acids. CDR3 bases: TGTGCCAGCAGCTTTGGGACACGGTCCTATGGCTACACCTTC. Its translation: CASSFGTRSYGYTF. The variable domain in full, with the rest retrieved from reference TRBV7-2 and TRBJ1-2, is GAGVSQSPSNKVTEKGKDVELRCDPISGHTALYWYRQSLGQGLEFLIYFQGNSAPDKSGLPSDRFSAERTGGSVSTLTIQRTQQEDSAVYLCASSFGTRSYGYTFGSGTRLTVV.

CDR3: CASSLPGTDQFF. Written as DNA, the CDR3 is TGTGCCAGCAGCTTACCTGGGACAGATCAGTTCTTC. The chain has TRBV7-3 and TRBJ2-1; TRBD1 matches at 7 bases. V lost 2 bases and J lost 13; bases outside the gene matches: 5. Germline V CDR1 and CDR2: SGHTA, FQGTGA. There are 12 residues in the CDR3.

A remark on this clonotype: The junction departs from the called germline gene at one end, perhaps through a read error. In DNA, the CDR3 is TGTGCCAGCAGTTACACGAAGACTAGTCTTGATTTCTTC. It specifies CASSYTKTSLDFF. This sequence joins TRBV6-5 and TRBJ2-7; D might be TRBD2 (6 bases). The CDR3 contains 13 residues. CDR1 and CDR2 from the germline V gene are MNHEY and SVGAGI.

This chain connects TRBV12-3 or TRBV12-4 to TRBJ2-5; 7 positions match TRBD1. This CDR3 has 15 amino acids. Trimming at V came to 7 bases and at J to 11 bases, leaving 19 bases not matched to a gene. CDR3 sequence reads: CASTRTGDLTDTQYF. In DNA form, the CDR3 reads TGTGCCAGCACTCGGACAGGTGACCTCACAGATACGCAGTACTTC.

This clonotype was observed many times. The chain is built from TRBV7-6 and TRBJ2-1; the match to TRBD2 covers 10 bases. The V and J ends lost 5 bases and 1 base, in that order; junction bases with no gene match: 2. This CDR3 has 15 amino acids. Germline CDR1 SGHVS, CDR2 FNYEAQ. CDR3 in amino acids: CASSRSGRSYNEQFF. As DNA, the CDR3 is TGTGCCAGCAGCCGTAGCGGGAGGTCCTACAATGAGCAGTTCTTC.

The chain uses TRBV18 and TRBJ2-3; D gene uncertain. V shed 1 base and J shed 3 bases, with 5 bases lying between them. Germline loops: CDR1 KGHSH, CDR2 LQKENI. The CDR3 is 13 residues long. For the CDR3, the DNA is TGTGCCAGCTCACCACTCGGGACAGATACGCAGTATTTT. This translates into CASSPLGTDTQYF.

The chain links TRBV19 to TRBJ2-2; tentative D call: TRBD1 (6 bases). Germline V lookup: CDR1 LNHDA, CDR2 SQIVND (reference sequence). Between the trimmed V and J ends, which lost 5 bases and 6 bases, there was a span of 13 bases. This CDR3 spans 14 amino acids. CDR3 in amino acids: CASSFGQRAGELFF. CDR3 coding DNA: TGTGCCAGTAGTTTCGGACAGAGGGCCGGGGAGCTGTTTTTT.

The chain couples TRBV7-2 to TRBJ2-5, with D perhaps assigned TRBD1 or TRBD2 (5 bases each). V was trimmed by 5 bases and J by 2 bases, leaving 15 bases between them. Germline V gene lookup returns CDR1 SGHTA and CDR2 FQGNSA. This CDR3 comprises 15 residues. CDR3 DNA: TGTGCCAGCAGCCTAAACCCCGGGGCACAAGAGACCCAGTACTTC. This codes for CASSLNPGAQETQYF.